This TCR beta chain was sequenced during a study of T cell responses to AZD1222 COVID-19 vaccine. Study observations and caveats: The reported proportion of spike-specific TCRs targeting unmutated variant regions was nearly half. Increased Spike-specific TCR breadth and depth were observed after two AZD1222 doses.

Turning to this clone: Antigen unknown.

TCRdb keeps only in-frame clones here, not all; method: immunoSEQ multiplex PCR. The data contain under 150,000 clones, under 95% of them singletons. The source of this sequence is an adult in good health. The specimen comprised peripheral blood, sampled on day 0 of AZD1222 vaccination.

CDR3 sequence: CASSYDGEMTGELFF. The CDR3 bases are TGTGCCAGCAGTTACGACGGGGAGATGACCGGGGAGCTGTTTTTT. The chain combines TRBV6-5 with TRBJ2-2; a weak D match, TRBD2 (5 bases). V lost 2 bases to trimming and J lost 5 bases, with 12 bases between them. The V gene's germline CDR1 is MNHEY and CDR2 SVGAGI. CDR3 size: 15 residues.